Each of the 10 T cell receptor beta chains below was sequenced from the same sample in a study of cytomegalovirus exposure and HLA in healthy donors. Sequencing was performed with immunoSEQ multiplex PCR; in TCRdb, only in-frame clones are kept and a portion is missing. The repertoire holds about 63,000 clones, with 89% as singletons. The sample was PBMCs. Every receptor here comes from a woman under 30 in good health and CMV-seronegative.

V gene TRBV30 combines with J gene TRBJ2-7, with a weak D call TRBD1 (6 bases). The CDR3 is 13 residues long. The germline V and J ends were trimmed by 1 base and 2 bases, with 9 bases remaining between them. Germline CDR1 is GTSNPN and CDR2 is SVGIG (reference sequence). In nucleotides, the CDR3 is TGTGCCTGGAGTGAAACAGGGACCTACGAGCAGTACTTC. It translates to CAWSETGTYEQYF.

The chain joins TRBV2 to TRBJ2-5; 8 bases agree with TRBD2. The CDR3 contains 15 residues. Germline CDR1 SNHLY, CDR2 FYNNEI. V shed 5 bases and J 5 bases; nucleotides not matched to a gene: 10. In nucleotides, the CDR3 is TGTGCCAGCAGTCCACCGGGGGTAGCGGGGGAGACCCAGTACTTC. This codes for CASSPPGVAGETQYF. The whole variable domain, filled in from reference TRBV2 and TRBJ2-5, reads EPEVTQTPSHQVTQMGQEVILRCVPISNHLYFYWYRQILGQKVEFLVSFYNNEISEKSEIFDDQFSVERPDGSNFTLKIRSTKLEDSAMYFCASSPPGVAGETQYFGPGTRLLVL.

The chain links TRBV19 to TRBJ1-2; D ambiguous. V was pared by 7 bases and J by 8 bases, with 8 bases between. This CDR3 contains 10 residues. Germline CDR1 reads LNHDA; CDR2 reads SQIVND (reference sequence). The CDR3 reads CASNSGGYTF. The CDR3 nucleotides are TGTGCCAGTAATAGCGGCGGCTACACCTTC.

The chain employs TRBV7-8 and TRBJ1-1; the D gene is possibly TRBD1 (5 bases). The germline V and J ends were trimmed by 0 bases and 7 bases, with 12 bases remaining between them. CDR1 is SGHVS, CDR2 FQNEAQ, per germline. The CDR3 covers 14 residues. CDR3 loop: CASSLALLGGEAFF. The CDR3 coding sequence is TGTGCCAGCAGCTTAGCGCTCTTGGGGGGTGAAGCTTTCTTT.

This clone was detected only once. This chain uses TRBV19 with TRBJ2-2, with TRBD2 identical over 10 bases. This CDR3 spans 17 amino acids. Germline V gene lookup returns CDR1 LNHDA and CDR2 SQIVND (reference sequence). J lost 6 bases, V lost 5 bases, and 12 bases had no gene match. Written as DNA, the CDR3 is TGTGCCAGTAGTTGGGGTACCGGGACTAGCGTTTCCGGGGAGCTGTTTTTT. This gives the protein CASSWGTGTSVSGELFF. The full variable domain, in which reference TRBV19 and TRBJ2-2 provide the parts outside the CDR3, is DGGITQSPKYLFRKEGQNVTLSCEQNLNHDAMYWYRQDPGQGLRLIYYSQIVNDFQKGDIAEGYSVSREKKESFPLTVTSAQKNPTAFYLCASSWGTGTSVSGELFFGEGSRLTVL.

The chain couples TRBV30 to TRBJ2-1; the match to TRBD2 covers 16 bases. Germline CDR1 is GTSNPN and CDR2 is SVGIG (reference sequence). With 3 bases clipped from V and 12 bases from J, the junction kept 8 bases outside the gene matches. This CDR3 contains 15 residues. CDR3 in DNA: TGTGCCTGGAGCCCCCGGGGACTAGCGGGAGGGTTGCAGTTCTTC. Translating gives CAWSPRGLAGGLQFF.

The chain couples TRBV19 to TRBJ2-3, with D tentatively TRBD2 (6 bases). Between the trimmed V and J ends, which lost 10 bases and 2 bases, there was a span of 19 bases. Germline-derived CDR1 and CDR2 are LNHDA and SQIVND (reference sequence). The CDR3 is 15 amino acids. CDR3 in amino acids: CATTPGGTFTDTQYF. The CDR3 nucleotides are TGTGCCACCACTCCAGGAGGGACTTTCACAGATACGCAGTATTTT.

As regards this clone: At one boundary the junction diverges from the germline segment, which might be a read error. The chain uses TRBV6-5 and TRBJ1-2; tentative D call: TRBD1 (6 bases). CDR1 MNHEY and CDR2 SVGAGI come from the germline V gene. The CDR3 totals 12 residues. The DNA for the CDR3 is TGTGCCAGCAGTTCCCACAGGGCAGGGCAGCACTTC. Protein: CASSSHRAGQHF.

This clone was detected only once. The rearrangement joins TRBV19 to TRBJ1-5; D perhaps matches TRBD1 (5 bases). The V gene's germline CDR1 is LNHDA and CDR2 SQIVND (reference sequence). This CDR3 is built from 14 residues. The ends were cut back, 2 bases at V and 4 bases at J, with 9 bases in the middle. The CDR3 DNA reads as TGTGCCAGTAGTATACAGGAGGGGAATCAGCCCCAGCATTTT. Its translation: CASSIQEGNQPQHF.

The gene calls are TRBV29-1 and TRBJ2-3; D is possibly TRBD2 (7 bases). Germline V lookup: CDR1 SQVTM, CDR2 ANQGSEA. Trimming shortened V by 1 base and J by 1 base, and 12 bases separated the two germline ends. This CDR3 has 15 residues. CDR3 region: CSVEGEGGGTDTQYF. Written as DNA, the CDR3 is TGCAGCGTTGAAGGGGAAGGGGGGGGCACAGATACGCAGTATTTT.